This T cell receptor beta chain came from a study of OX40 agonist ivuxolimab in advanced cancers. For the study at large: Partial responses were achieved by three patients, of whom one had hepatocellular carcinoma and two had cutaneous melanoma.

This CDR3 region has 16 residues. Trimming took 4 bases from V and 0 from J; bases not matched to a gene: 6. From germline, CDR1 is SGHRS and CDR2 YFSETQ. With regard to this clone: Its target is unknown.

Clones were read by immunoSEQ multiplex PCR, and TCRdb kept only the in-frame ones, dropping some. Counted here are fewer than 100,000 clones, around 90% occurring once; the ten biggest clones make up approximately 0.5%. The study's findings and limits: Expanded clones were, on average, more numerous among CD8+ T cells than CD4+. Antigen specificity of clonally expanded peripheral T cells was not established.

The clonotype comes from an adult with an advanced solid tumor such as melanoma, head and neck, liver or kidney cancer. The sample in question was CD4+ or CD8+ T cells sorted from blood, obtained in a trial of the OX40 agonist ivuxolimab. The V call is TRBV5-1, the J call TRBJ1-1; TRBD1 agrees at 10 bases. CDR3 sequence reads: CASSPPGQGMNTEAFF. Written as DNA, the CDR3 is TGCGCCAGCAGCCCTCCGGGACAGGGGATGAACACTGAAGCTTTCTTT. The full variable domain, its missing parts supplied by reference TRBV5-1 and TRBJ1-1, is KAGVTQTPRYLIKTRGQQVTLSCSPISGHRSVSWYQQTPGQGLQFLFEYFSETQRNKGNFPGRFSGRQFSNSRSEMNVSTLELGDSALYLCASSPPGQGMNTEAFFGQGTRLTVV.